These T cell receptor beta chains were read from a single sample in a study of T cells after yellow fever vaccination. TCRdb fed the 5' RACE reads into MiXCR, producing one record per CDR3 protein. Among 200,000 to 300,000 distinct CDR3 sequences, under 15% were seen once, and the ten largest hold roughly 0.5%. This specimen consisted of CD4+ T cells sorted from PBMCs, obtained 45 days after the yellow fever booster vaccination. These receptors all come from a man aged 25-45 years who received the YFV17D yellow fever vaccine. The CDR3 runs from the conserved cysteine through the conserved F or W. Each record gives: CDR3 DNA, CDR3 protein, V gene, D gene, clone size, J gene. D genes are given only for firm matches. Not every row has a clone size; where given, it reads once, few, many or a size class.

cdr3_nt: TGCAGTGCTAGAGATACGAGGGGGTCCACAGATACGCAGTATTTT
cdr3_aa: CSARDTRGSTDTQYF
v_call: TRBV20-1
d_call: -
clone_size: -
j_call: TRBJ2-3

cdr3_nt: TGTGCCAGCAGTTATGGACTAGCGGGTTCCTACGAGCAGTACTTC
cdr3_aa: CASSYGLAGSYEQYF
v_call: TRBV7-2
d_call: TRBD2
clone_size: few
j_call: TRBJ2-7

cdr3_nt: TGTGCCAGCAGTTTTGGTCTAGCGGGAGGAAGACAAGAGACCCAGTACTTC
cdr3_aa: CASSFGLAGGRQETQYF
v_call: TRBV12-3/TRBV12-4
d_call: TRBD2
clone_size: -
j_call: TRBJ2-5

cdr3_nt: TGTGCCAGCAGCTTGTCACCGGGGCCATACAATGAGCAGTTCTTC
cdr3_aa: CASSLSPGPYNEQFF
v_call: TRBV5-5
d_call: -
clone_size: many
j_call: TRBJ2-1

cdr3_nt: TGCAGCGTTCGTGGAGGGAACTATGGCTACACCTTC
cdr3_aa: CSVRGGNYGYTF
v_call: TRBV29-1
d_call: -
clone_size: -
j_call: TRBJ1-2

cdr3_nt: TGCAGTGCTCCACAGATCCGAGGACTAGCGGGGGAGGTAGATACGCAGTATTTT
cdr3_aa: CSAPQIRGLAGEVDTQYF
v_call: TRBV20-1
d_call: TRBD2
clone_size: few
j_call: TRBJ2-3

cdr3_nt: TGCGCCAGCAGCTCTTCTAGCGGGAGCACAGATACGCAGTATTTT
cdr3_aa: CASSSSSGSTDTQYF
v_call: TRBV5-1
d_call: TRBD2
clone_size: -
j_call: TRBJ2-3

cdr3_nt: TGTGCCAGCAGCTTAACTCCTAGAAGCTCCTACGAGCAGTACTTC
cdr3_aa: CASSLTPRSSYEQYF
v_call: TRBV7-2
d_call: -
clone_size: few
j_call: TRBJ2-7

cdr3_nt: TGCAGTGCTAGAGATGAGGGGAGGGCAGTTTCACCCCTCCACTTT
cdr3_aa: CSARDEGRAVSPLHF
v_call: TRBV20-1
d_call: -
clone_size: -
j_call: TRBJ1-6

cdr3_nt: TGTGCCAGCAGCTTCAAAGGGGACCTCGCCTACGAGCAGTACTTC
cdr3_aa: CASSFKGDLAYEQYF
v_call: TRBV7-2
d_call: -
clone_size: -
j_call: TRBJ2-7

cdr3_nt: TGCGCCAGCAGGAGGTTTAGCGAGAAGACAGATACGCAGTATTTT
cdr3_aa: CASRRFSEKTDTQYF
v_call: TRBV5-1
d_call: -
clone_size: -
j_call: TRBJ2-3

cdr3_nt: TGTGCCAGCAGCTTAGCGGAGGATACGCAGTATTTT
cdr3_aa: CASSLAEDTQYF
v_call: TRBV7-2
d_call: -
clone_size: -
j_call: TRBJ2-3

cdr3_nt: TGTGCCAGCAGCTTAGCTGGGACAGGGGGCGTCAGCACAGATACGCAGTATTTT
cdr3_aa: CASSLAGTGGVSTDTQYF
v_call: TRBV7-2
d_call: TRBD1
clone_size: -
j_call: TRBJ2-3

cdr3_nt: TGTGCCAGCTCACCGGTCCGGGGCGGGGAGCTGTTTTTT
cdr3_aa: CASSPVRGGELFF
v_call: TRBV18
d_call: -
clone_size: -
j_call: TRBJ2-2

cdr3_nt: TGTGCCAGCAGTGAATGGGACGGCCAACAAGAGACCCAGTACTTC
cdr3_aa: CASSEWDGQQETQYF
v_call: TRBV25-1
d_call: -
clone_size: -
j_call: TRBJ2-5

cdr3_nt: TGTGCCAGCAGTTACTGGGGGGGGGCGGATACGCAGTATTTT
cdr3_aa: CASSYWGGADTQYF
v_call: TRBV6-5
d_call: -
clone_size: few
j_call: TRBJ2-3

cdr3_nt: TGCGCCAGCAGCTACGGCGGGACAACGAACACCGGGGAGCTGTTTTTT
cdr3_aa: CASSYGGTTNTGELFF
v_call: TRBV5-1
d_call: -
clone_size: few
j_call: TRBJ2-2

cdr3_nt: TGCGCCAGACCTTCTTGGAGCGGTGAGCCCCCCTACGAGCAGTACTTC
cdr3_aa: CARPSWSGEPPYEQYF
v_call: TRBV5-1
d_call: -
clone_size: few
j_call: TRBJ2-7

cdr3_nt: TGCGCCAGCAGCCAGATAGCGGGAGCCACAGATACGCAGTATTTT
cdr3_aa: CASSQIAGATDTQYF
v_call: TRBV4-1
d_call: TRBD2
clone_size: -
j_call: TRBJ2-3

cdr3_nt: TGCAGTGCTAGAGATCGGGGATTTGAGACCCAGTACTTC
cdr3_aa: CSARDRGFETQYF
v_call: TRBV20-1
d_call: -
clone_size: few
j_call: TRBJ2-5

cdr3_nt: TGCAGTGCTGCCCCGAGTTCCTACAATGAGCAGTTCTTC
cdr3_aa: CSAAPSSYNEQFF
v_call: TRBV20-1
d_call: -
clone_size: few
j_call: TRBJ2-1

cdr3_nt: TGCAGTGCTAGATCGGACAGGGGAGAAATGGGATACAATGAGCAGTTCTTC
cdr3_aa: CSARSDRGEMGYNEQFF
v_call: TRBV20-1
d_call: TRBD1
clone_size: -
j_call: TRBJ2-1

cdr3_nt: TGTGCCAGCAGCTTAGTTGCGATCGAGGGGGAGACCCAGTACTTC
cdr3_aa: CASSLVAIEGETQYF
v_call: TRBV7-3
d_call: -
clone_size: -
j_call: TRBJ2-5

cdr3_nt: TGTGCCAGCAGCAAAGGGAAAAGATTGAGCTCCTACGAGCAGTACTTC
cdr3_aa: CASSKGKRLSSYEQYF
v_call: TRBV21-1
d_call: -
clone_size: -
j_call: TRBJ2-7

cdr3_nt: TGCGCCAGCAGCCCCTCGGAACTAGCGGGGACCCACAATGAGCAGTTCTTC
cdr3_aa: CASSPSELAGTHNEQFF
v_call: TRBV4-3
d_call: TRBD2
clone_size: -
j_call: TRBJ2-1

cdr3_nt: TGTGCCACCACCCGGGCAGGGGGTCTGGAGACCCAGTACTTC
cdr3_aa: CATTRAGGLETQYF
v_call: TRBV12-3/TRBV12-4
d_call: TRBD1
clone_size: few
j_call: TRBJ2-5

cdr3_nt: TGTGCCAGCAGCCGAGGACTAGCGGGAAGAAACTTCAGGACCCAGTACTTC
cdr3_aa: CASSRGLAGRNFRTQYF
v_call: TRBV28
d_call: TRBD2
clone_size: -
j_call: TRBJ2-5

cdr3_nt: TGTGCCAGCAGGATCGGGACTAGTGGCTCCTACGAGCAGTACTTC
cdr3_aa: CASRIGTSGSYEQYF
v_call: TRBV12-3/TRBV12-4
d_call: TRBD2
clone_size: few
j_call: TRBJ2-7

cdr3_nt: TGTGCCAGCAGCCAAGGTCCCAGGAGCTACGAGCAGTACTTC
cdr3_aa: CASSQGPRSYEQYF
v_call: TRBV6-2/TRBV6-3
d_call: -
clone_size: -
j_call: TRBJ2-7

cdr3_nt: TGCAGCGTTGACAGGGGAGGTGCTGAAGCTTTCTTT
cdr3_aa: CSVDRGGAEAFF
v_call: TRBV29-1
d_call: -
clone_size: few
j_call: TRBJ1-1

cdr3_nt: TGCAGCGTCCCGACAGGGAATGGCTACACCTTC
cdr3_aa: CSVPTGNGYTF
v_call: TRBV29-1
d_call: TRBD1
clone_size: many
j_call: TRBJ1-2

cdr3_nt: TGTGCTAGCAGCTTAGGACAGGGTGGCTCCTACGAGCAGTACTTC
cdr3_aa: CASSLGQGGSYEQYF
v_call: TRBV7-7
d_call: TRBD1
clone_size: -
j_call: TRBJ2-7

cdr3_nt: TGTGCCAGCAGTCCTAGCGGCCCCACCTACAATGAGCAGTTCTTC
cdr3_aa: CASSPSGPTYNEQFF
v_call: TRBV2
d_call: TRBD2
clone_size: -
j_call: TRBJ2-1

cdr3_nt: TGCAGTGCTAGAGATCCCCCTCTAGCTGGGTCCTACAATGAGCAGTTCTTC
cdr3_aa: CSARDPPLAGSYNEQFF
v_call: TRBV20-1
d_call: -
clone_size: many
j_call: TRBJ2-1

cdr3_nt: TGTGCCAGCACACAACGGACTAGCGGTCCCAGCGAGGTCTTC
cdr3_aa: CASTQRTSGPSEVF
v_call: TRBV5-4
d_call: TRBD2
clone_size: -
j_call: TRBJ2-1

cdr3_nt: TGTGCCATCAGTGACAAAGGCGGTACTGAAGCTTTCTTT
cdr3_aa: CAISDKGGTEAFF
v_call: TRBV10-3
d_call: -
clone_size: -
j_call: TRBJ1-1

cdr3_nt: TGTGCCAGCAGCTTAAGACTAGAAGAGACCCAGTACTTC
cdr3_aa: CASSLRLEETQYF
v_call: TRBV7-9
d_call: -
clone_size: few
j_call: TRBJ2-5

cdr3_nt: TGCAGCGTTAACTTAGCCACCGGGGAGCTGTTTTTT
cdr3_aa: CSVNLATGELFF
v_call: TRBV29-1
d_call: -
clone_size: many
j_call: TRBJ2-2

cdr3_nt: TGTGCCAGCAGCGGGGGGACAGGTCTGAGCACAGATACGCAGTATTTT
cdr3_aa: CASSGGTGLSTDTQYF
v_call: TRBV5-4
d_call: TRBD1
clone_size: -
j_call: TRBJ2-3

cdr3_nt: TGTGCCAGCTCACCGGTTCTAGCGGGACAGGAGACCCAGTACTTC
cdr3_aa: CASSPVLAGQETQYF
v_call: TRBV18
d_call: TRBD2
clone_size: many
j_call: TRBJ2-5

cdr3_nt: TGTGCCAGCAGCCGGCAGGGTAGCGCAGATACGCAGTATTTT
cdr3_aa: CASSRQGSADTQYF
v_call: TRBV7-2
d_call: -
clone_size: few
j_call: TRBJ2-3

cdr3_nt: TGTGCCAGCAGTTTCGGGCCTAGCGGGAACAATGAGCAGTTCTTC
cdr3_aa: CASSFGPSGNNEQFF
v_call: TRBV28
d_call: TRBD2
clone_size: -
j_call: TRBJ2-1

cdr3_nt: TGCGCCAGCAGCTTGGGACTAGCGGGAGTCTCAGATACGCAGTATTTT
cdr3_aa: CASSLGLAGVSDTQYF
v_call: TRBV5-1
d_call: TRBD2
clone_size: few
j_call: TRBJ2-3

cdr3_nt: TGCGCCAGCAGCCTTGCGGGGACTAACTATGGCTACACCTTC
cdr3_aa: CASSLAGTNYGYTF
v_call: TRBV5-1
d_call: -
clone_size: few
j_call: TRBJ1-2

cdr3_nt: TGTGCCAGCAGTTCGCTGGGGGAGCCGTACGAGCAGTACTTC
cdr3_aa: CASSSLGEPYEQYF
v_call: TRBV6-2/TRBV6-3
d_call: -
clone_size: -
j_call: TRBJ2-7

cdr3_nt: TGCAGTGCTACCGGCGGGAGCTCCTACAATGAGCAGTTCTTC
cdr3_aa: CSATGGSSYNEQFF
v_call: TRBV20-1
d_call: TRBD2
clone_size: few
j_call: TRBJ2-1

cdr3_nt: TGTGCCAGCAGCAAATTCATCGGTGGGAGTGAGAACAATGAGCAGTTCTTC
cdr3_aa: CASSKFIGGSENNEQFF
v_call: TRBV21-1
d_call: -
clone_size: few
j_call: TRBJ2-1

cdr3_nt: TGCAGTGCTAGAGATGGTGGGAGAGGCGACAATGAGCAGTTCTTC
cdr3_aa: CSARDGGRGDNEQFF
v_call: TRBV20-1
d_call: -
clone_size: few
j_call: TRBJ2-1

cdr3_nt: TGCGCCAGCAGCCAAAGGGCCGGGGGGACAGATACGCAGTATTTT
cdr3_aa: CASSQRAGGTDTQYF
v_call: TRBV4-3
d_call: TRBD2
clone_size: few
j_call: TRBJ2-3

cdr3_nt: TGCAGTGCTAGCTCTTCCGGGACAGGGGATACAGATACGCAGTATTTT
cdr3_aa: CSASSSGTGDTDTQYF
v_call: TRBV20-1
d_call: TRBD1
clone_size: many
j_call: TRBJ2-3

cdr3_nt: TGTGCCTGGGAGAGGGAAATTGGACCCTACGAGCAGTACTTC
cdr3_aa: CAWEREIGPYEQYF
v_call: TRBV30
d_call: -
clone_size: few
j_call: TRBJ2-7

cdr3_nt: TGCAGTGCACGGGGACAGGGGTTTCCCTACGAGCAGTACTTC
cdr3_aa: CSARGQGFPYEQYF
v_call: TRBV20-1
d_call: TRBD1
clone_size: many
j_call: TRBJ2-7

cdr3_nt: TGCAGTGCTACCCCTCGGACTAGAGTTTTTGAGCAGTTCTTC
cdr3_aa: CSATPRTRVFEQFF
v_call: TRBV20-1
d_call: TRBD2
clone_size: few
j_call: TRBJ2-1

cdr3_nt: TGCGCCAGCAGCTTGGGACTAGACTTCCGCGAGCAGTTCTTC
cdr3_aa: CASSLGLDFREQFF
v_call: TRBV5-1
d_call: -
clone_size: -
j_call: TRBJ2-1

cdr3_nt: TGTGCCAGGATATGGGGGAAAGTTGGCAATGAGCAGTTCTTC
cdr3_aa: CARIWGKVGNEQFF
v_call: TRBV12-3/TRBV12-4
d_call: -
clone_size: few
j_call: TRBJ2-1

cdr3_nt: TGTGCCAGCAAACCTAGCGGGAGGGCCTACGAGCAGTACTTC
cdr3_aa: CASKPSGRAYEQYF
v_call: TRBV19
d_call: TRBD2
clone_size: -
j_call: TRBJ2-7

cdr3_nt: TGCAGTGCTCTCACTACGGCCACTGAAGCTTTCTTT
cdr3_aa: CSALTTATEAFF
v_call: TRBV20-1
d_call: -
clone_size: -
j_call: TRBJ1-1

cdr3_nt: TGCAGTGCTAGAGATCTCCAAGCATCCCGAACTGTGGCGCAGTATTTT
cdr3_aa: CSARDLQASRTVAQYF
v_call: TRBV20-1
d_call: -
clone_size: few
j_call: TRBJ2-3

cdr3_nt: TGCGCCAGCAGCTTGGTCGCTAGCGGGAGAGGTTGGGAGACCCAGTACTTC
cdr3_aa: CASSLVASGRGWETQYF
v_call: TRBV5-1
d_call: TRBD2
clone_size: -
j_call: TRBJ2-5